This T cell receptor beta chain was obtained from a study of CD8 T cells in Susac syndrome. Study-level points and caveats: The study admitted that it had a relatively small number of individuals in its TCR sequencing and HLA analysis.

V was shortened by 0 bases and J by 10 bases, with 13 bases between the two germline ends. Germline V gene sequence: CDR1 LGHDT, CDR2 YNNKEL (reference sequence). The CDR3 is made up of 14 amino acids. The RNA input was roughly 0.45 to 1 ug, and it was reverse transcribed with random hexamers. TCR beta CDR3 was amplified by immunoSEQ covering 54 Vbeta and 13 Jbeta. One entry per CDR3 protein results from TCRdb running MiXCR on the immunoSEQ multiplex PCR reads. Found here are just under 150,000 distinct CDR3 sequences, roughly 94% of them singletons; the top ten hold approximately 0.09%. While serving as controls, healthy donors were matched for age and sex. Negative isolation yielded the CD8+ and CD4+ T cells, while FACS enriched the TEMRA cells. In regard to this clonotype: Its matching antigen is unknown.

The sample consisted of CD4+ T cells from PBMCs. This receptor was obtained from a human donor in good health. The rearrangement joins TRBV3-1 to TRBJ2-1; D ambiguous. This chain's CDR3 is CASSQDLKVGEQFF. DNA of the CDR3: TGTGCCAGCAGCCAAGATTTGAAGGTCGGGGAGCAGTTCTTC.